The present TCR beta chain was sequenced within a study of regulatory T cells in long-lasting Graves disease. For the study at large: Less than 3 months of antithyroid drugs had been taken by newly diagnosed Graves' patients. General study points: Persistent disease was associated with favored TRBV28 usage and with favored use of TRBJ1-2 and TRBJ2-5.

CDR3-region Arm-PCR and iRepertoire HTBI primers produced the TCR beta libraries. TCRdb independently ran MiXCR on the multiplex PCR reads; one entry per CDR3 protein. The table has approximately 440,000 distinct CDR3 sequences, under 20% seen once. The CDR3 runs 12 residues. From germline, CDR1 is SGHRS and CDR2 YFSETQ. This clonotype was counted between two and nine times. Antigen: not known. An end of the junction does not agree with germline; a read error may underlie this. This sample's time point: newly diagnosed GD, antithyroid drugs for less than 3 months. The TCR library was made from RNA extracted from PBMCs. The sample was also linked to a second study, of T cells in Graves' hyperthyroidism and ophthalmopathy.

This clonotype was obtained from a man between 40 and 49 years old with Graves disease. This chain joins TRBV5-1 and TRBJ1-2; TRBD1 matches at 7 bases. The sequencing here drew on peripheral blood mononuclear cells (PBMCs), taken at new diagnosis, from a patient treated with antithyroid drugs. CDR3 protein: CASTTDRQGCTF. DNA of the CDR3: TGCGCCAGCACCACGGACAGGCAGGGCTGCACCTTC.